The 4 T cell receptor beta chains in this list originate from one sample, sequenced in a study of OX40 agonist ivuxolimab in advanced cancers. Clones were read by immunoSEQ multiplex PCR, and TCRdb kept only the in-frame ones, dropping some. The sample contains fewer than 90,000 clones, about 90% of which appear only once. The sample was CD4+ or CD8+ T cells sorted from blood, taken in a trial of the OX40 agonist ivuxolimab. These receptors came from an adult with an advanced solid tumor such as melanoma, head and neck, liver or kidney cancer.

The genes are TRBV19 and TRBJ2-3, with TRBD2 matching over 13 bases. CDR3 length equals 15 residues. CDR1 is LNHDA, CDR2 SQIVND, per germline (reference sequence). V lost 7 bases to trimming and J lost 3 bases; unmatched junction nucleotides: 4. The chain's CDR3 is CASKAGLAGTDTQYF. The DNA for the CDR3 is TGTGCCAGTAAGGCGGGACTAGCGGGGACAGATACGCAGTATTTT.

The V gene is TRBV7-9, the J gene TRBJ1-2, with 7 bases aligning to TRBD1. The V and J ends lost 4 bases and 2 bases, in that order; junction bases with no gene match: 4. Germline V gene sequence: CDR1 SEHNR, CDR2 FQNEAQ (reference sequence). The CDR3 covers 14 residues. The CDR3 sequence is CASSWTGANYGYTF. The DNA for the CDR3 is TGTGCCAGCAGCTGGACAGGTGCCAACTATGGCTACACCTTC.

The chain links TRBV19 to TRBJ1-5; maybe TRBD1 (6 bases). The V and J ends lost 2 bases and 7 bases respectively, with 12 bases between them. The germline V gene encodes CDR1 LNHDA and CDR2 SQIVND (reference sequence). The CDR3 has 14 residues. The DNA for the CDR3 is TGTGCCAGTAGTATATGGGCAGGGGACCAGCCCCAGCATTTT. It is translated as CASSIWAGDQPQHF.

This chain uses TRBV4-3 with TRBJ2-7; D gene ambiguous. V was cut by 6 bases and J by 6 bases, with 21 bases left in between. The germline CDR1 and CDR2 sequences are LGHNA and YSLEER. The CDR3 extends over 15 amino acids. This CDR3 reads CASSPTITAPTEQYF. The CDR3 DNA sequence: TGCGCCAGCAGTCCAACGATTACGGCCCCTACCGAGCAGTACTTC.